Each of the 5 T cell receptor beta chains below was sequenced from the same sample in a study of CD8+ T cells in alopecia areata. Treatment specified: oral pan-JAK inhibitor, 5-10 mg twice daily. RNA extraction and reverse transcription yielded cDNA as sequencing template. Measured with immunoSEQ multiplex PCR; TCRdb has only the in-frame clones, and not every one. The repertoire holds under 300,000 clones, over 45% seen once, with about 0.89% in the top ten. This specimen consisted of CD4+ T cells sorted from blood, obtained around week 54, from a patient treated with tofacitinib. Every receptor here comes from a human donor with alopecia areata.

The J gene is TRBJ2-1, the V gene TRBV5-4; D assignment may be TRBD1 or TRBD2 (5 bases each). Per the germline V gene, CDR1 is SGHNT and CDR2 is YYREEE (reference sequence). The CDR3 is 13 residues long. Trimming took 2 bases from V and 6 from J, leaving 9 bases between them. Written as DNA, the CDR3 is TGTGCCAGCAGCTTCGGGACCCCCAATGAGCAGTTCTTC. Translation gives CASSFGTPNEQFF.

The V and J genes are TRBV2 and TRBJ2-2; 8 bases are a match to TRBD2. Germline CDR1 SNHLY, CDR2 FYNNEI. The CDR3 consists of 15 residues. V shed 4 bases and J 5 bases; nucleotides not matched to a gene: 6. The CDR3 coding sequence is TGTGCCAGCAGTGTGGTAGCGGGGATGACCGGGGAGCTGTTTTTT. Residues: CASSVVAGMTGELFF.

This chain connects TRBV11-2 to TRBJ2-5; 8 positions agree with TRBD2. J lost 5 bases, V lost 3 bases, and 5 bases had no gene match. Germline CDR1 is SGHAT and CDR2 is FQNNGV. This CDR3 contains 14 residues. This CDR3 reads CASSLVAGRETQYF. DNA for the CDR3: TGTGCCAGCAGCTTGGTAGCGGGGAGGGAGACCCAGTACTTC.

This clone was detected a few times. As DNA, the CDR3 is TGCAGCGTTATATCCGGCGCGGGACTAGCGGGTTTTTACTCCTACAATGAGCAGTTCTTC. Its protein is CSVISGAGLAGFYSYNEQFF. The chain joins TRBV29-1 to TRBJ2-1, with 12 bases aligning to TRBD2. The CDR3 length is 20 residues. The V and J ends lost 5 bases and 0 bases, in that order; junction bases with no gene match: 17. Germline V gene data show CDR1 as SQVTM and CDR2 as ANQGSEA.

The rearrangement uses TRBV9 and TRBJ2-7, with TRBD1 identical over 7 bases. The length of the CDR3 is 14 residues. From germline, CDR1 is SGDLS and CDR2 YYNGEE. V was clipped by 3 bases and J by 6 bases; unmatched bases: 9. The CDR3 DNA follows: TGTGCCAGCAGCGAAAGACAGGGCAATGCCGAGCAGTACTTC. This codes for CASSERQGNAEQYF.